The 8 T cell receptor beta chains presented below share a single source sample, sequenced in a study of blood T cell repertoires in COVID-19. Sequencing used immunoSEQ multiplex PCR; TCRdb keeps in-frame clones, though not all of them. The data contain 220,000 or so clones, roughly 84% of them singletons. The specimen was PBMCs or T cells enriched from blood (not recorded which). The receptors come from a woman in her thirties or forties who had recovered from COVID-19.

This chain joins TRBV19 and TRBJ1-2; the match to TRBD1 covers 9 bases. Germline V CDR1 and CDR2: LNHDA, SQIVND (reference sequence). This CDR3 comprises 14 residues. The V gene end was trimmed by 10 bases and the J gene end by 5 bases; junction bases not matched to a gene: 11. The CDR3 DNA reads TGTGCCACATCCGGGACAGGGTATCGGTATGGCTACACCTTC. The encoded protein is CATSGTGYRYGYTF.

The chain recombines TRBV4-2 with TRBJ1-1, with 8 bases that match TRBD1. With 0 bases clipped from V and 7 bases from J, the junction kept 10 bases outside the gene matches. The length of the CDR3 is 16 residues. CDR1 is LGHNA, CDR2 YNFKEQ, per germline. CDR3 DNA: TGTGCCAGCAGCCAAGATCTGGGACAGGTCTACAGTGAAGCTTTCTTT. It encodes CASSQDLGQVYSEAFF.

The rearrangement joins TRBV5-1 to TRBJ2-7; TRBD1 matches 10 bases. CDR3 size: 14 residues. J gave up 6 bases and V 4 bases, and 7 bases lay outside the gene matches. CDR1 is SGHRS and CDR2 is YFSETQ in the germline V gene. The CDR3: CASSATGTGAEQYF. CDR3 nucleotide sequence: TGCGCCAGCAGCGCGACGGGGACAGGGGCCGAGCAGTACTTC.

The chain uses TRBV9 and TRBJ1-1; 7 bases map to TRBD1. V trimming: 3 bases; J trimming: 6 bases; junction bases outside the gene matches: 5. Germline V gene lookup returns CDR1 SGDLS and CDR2 YYNGEE. The CDR3 spans 13 residues. The CDR3 protein is CASSDTGAPEAFF. DNA of the CDR3: TGTGCCAGCAGCGACACAGGGGCCCCTGAAGCTTTCTTT.

The chain joins TRBV7-2 to TRBJ1-2; perhaps TRBD1 as D (5 bases). The CDR3 length is 14 residues. Germline V lookup: CDR1 SGHTA, CDR2 FQGNSA. Trimming cost V 4 bases and J 8 bases, with 17 bases left between them. CDR3 protein: CASSSQAGSWGYTF. In DNA form, the CDR3 reads TGTGCCAGCAGCTCCCAAGCAGGGTCCTGGGGCTACACCTTC.

This chain links TRBV5-1 with TRBJ2-1; a weak D match, TRBD2 (6 bases). This CDR3 region has 14 residues. The germline V and J ends were trimmed by 1 base and 6 bases, with 11 bases remaining between them. Germline CDR1 SGHRS, CDR2 YFSETQ. The chain's CDR3 is CASSLYPGANEQFF. DNA of the CDR3: TGCGCCAGCAGCTTGTACCCGGGAGCCAATGAGCAGTTCTTC.

The V gene is TRBV23-1, the J gene TRBJ1-5; 7 nucleotides line up with TRBD1. TRBV23-1 is assigned to the ORF class and has an uncertain function. This CDR3 contains 16 residues. The V and J ends lost 0 bases and 7 bases, in that order; junction bases with no gene match: 9. The CDR3 coding sequence is TGCGCCAGCAGTCAATCGGACAGGAGGATGATGCAGCCCCAGCATTTT. It specifies CASSQSDRRMMQPQHF.

The chain carries TRBV4-3 and TRBJ1-1; 7 bases agree with TRBD1. J lost 6 bases, V lost 6 bases, and 7 bases had no gene match. Germline V CDR1 and CDR2: LGHNA, YSLEER. The CDR3 has 13 residues. Here the CDR3 reads CASSLRTGSEAFF. In DNA form, the CDR3 reads TGCGCCAGCAGTCTACGGACAGGTTCTGAAGCTTTCTTT.